The following is a T cell receptor (beta chain) sequence with its context. Its antigen is not identified. The data belong to a study of early stage breast cancer tumors. The repertoire was sequenced with immunoSEQ multiplex PCR; TCRdb's copy has only in-frame clones and lacks some. The sample consists of approximately 19,000 clones, about 75% of them appearing once. Germline-derived CDR1 and CDR2 are SEHNR and FQNEAQ (reference sequence). V was trimmed by 4 bases and J by 6 bases, leaving 15 bases between them. There are 14 residues in the CDR3. Findings and limits, study-wide: In about 90% of the 16 patients, blood comparison separated tumor from normal breast. Unsorted bulk genomic DNA sequencing lacked pairing and functional marker data.

This rearrangement joins TRBV7-9 to TRBJ1-2; D might be TRBD1 (6 bases). Material for sequencing was blood. The receptor's source is a person aged 55 to 70 with breast cancer. The CDR3 bases are TGTGCCAGCAGCTACATGGGGGCATTGAATGGCTACACCTTC. It specifies CASSYMGALNGYTF.